A selection of T cell receptor beta chains follows, all from one sample in a study of T-cell memory formation after mild COVID-19. TCRdb used MiXCR to reprocess the 5' RACE reads, holding one entry per CDR3 protein. Among almost 35,000 distinct CDR3 sequences listed, about 7.7% were seen once. The sequencing input was PBMCs or a T cell subset sorted from them (not recorded which). Every receptor here comes from a man aged 18 to 29 who had mild COVID-19 (a few samples of this study predate the infection). Cell type and time point are not known. The CDR3 runs from the conserved cysteine through the conserved F or W. A D gene is named only where the DNA matches it firmly. The size entry is marked missing in some rows and otherwise reads once, few, many or a size class.

V gene	clone size	D gene	J gene	CDR3 DNA	CDR3 protein
TRBV20-1	many	.	TRBJ1-2	TGCAGTGCTGCCAGTCCCACTGGCGGCTACACCTTC	CSAASPTGGYTF
TRBV29-1	many	.	TRBJ1-1	TGCAGCGCGCCGGCGTCCACCACGACTGAAGCTTTCTTT	CSAPASTTTEAFF
TRBV6-4	few	TRBD2	TRBJ2-5	TGTGCCAGCAGTGAAGGCGGGGGGGAACAAGAGACCCAGTACTTC	CASSEGGGEQETQYF
TRBV2	.	.	TRBJ2-6	TGTGCCAGCGGTGGGGACATCTCTGGGGCCAACGTCCTGACTTTC	CASGGDISGANVLTF
TRBV20-1	many	.	TRBJ2-1	TGCAGTGCTCCGGACTCAAGAGAGGATGAGCAGTTCTTC	CSAPDSREDEQFF
TRBV6-2/TRBV6-3	many	TRBD2	TRBJ2-1	TGTGCCAGCAGTAGACTAGCGGTTTACAATGAGCAGTTCTTC	CASSRLAVYNEQFF
TRBV5-8	many	.	TRBJ1-2	TGTGCCAGCGAACCCCGGACGGCCAACTATGGCTACACCTTC	CASEPRTANYGYTF
TRBV27	many	.	TRBJ2-3	TGTGCCAGCAGTAGTAACGCTGGCACAGATACGCAGTATTTT	CASSSNAGTDTQYF
TRBV7-9	many	TRBD2	TRBJ2-2	TGTGCCAGCGCCATCGGGGGGGCGCTTGCCGGGGAGCTGTTTTTT	CASAIGGALAGELFF
TRBV5-1	medium-sized	.	TRBJ2-2	TGCGCCAGCAGCTTAGGGAACACCGGGGAGCTGTTTTTT	CASSLGNTGELFF
TRBV12-3/TRBV12-4	medium-sized	.	TRBJ1-2	TGTGCCAGCAGTTTTAACAGCTTGAGGGGCTACACCTTC	CASSFNSLRGYTF
TRBV2	many	.	TRBJ1-2	TGTGCCAGCAGTGATGCGGCAGGCTATGGCTACACCTTC	CASSDAAGYGYTF
TRBV6-2/TRBV6-3	many	TRBD1	TRBJ2-6	TGTGCCAGCAGTACCACAGGGGGCTCCGGGGCCAACGTCCTGACTTTC	CASSTTGGSGANVLTF
TRBV10-3	.	.	TRBJ2-3	TGTGCCATCAGTGAGTCTGGGCGGGGAGTCACAGATACGCAGTATTTT	CAISESGRGVTDTQYF
TRBV20-1	few	.	TRBJ1-1	TGCAGTGCTAGACCCCTAGGGCAGTACCGTTTCTTT	CSARPLGQYRFF
TRBV15	many	TRBD1	TRBJ2-5	TGTGCCACCAGCAGAGATCCACAGGGGGCACAAGAGACCCAGTACTTC	CATSRDPQGAQETQYF
TRBV11-2	.	.	TRBJ1-1	TGTGCCAGCAGCTTAGATGTCGGGCGCGGAGCTTTCTTT	CASSLDVGRGAFF
TRBV7-9	medium-sized	TRBD2	TRBJ2-5	TGTGCCAGCAGCTTCGGAACTAGCGGGGGAGAAGAGACCCAGTACTTC	CASSFGTSGGEETQYF
TRBV24-1	medium-sized	.	TRBJ2-1	TGTGCCACCAGTGATCTTAGGTATGAGCAGTTCTTC	CATSDLRYEQFF
TRBV5-5	many	.	TRBJ1-6	TGTGCCAGCAGCTCCGGGGGCCTAAGGAGCTCCTATAATTCACCCCTCCACTTT	CASSSGGLRSSYNSPLHF
TRBV24-1	many	.	TRBJ1-5	TGTGCCACCAGGGCAGATAGCAATCAGCCCCAGCATTTT	CATRADSNQPQHF
TRBV20-1	many	.	TRBJ2-3	TGCAGTGCTAGAGCTCTAGAAGTGAGCGTCTATCCCACAGATACGCAGTATTTT	CSARALEVSVYPTDTQYF
TRBV7-3	many	.	TRBJ1-1	TGTGCCAGCAGCTTATCGGCGGGGGGGAACACTGAAGCTTTCTTT	CASSLSAGGNTEAFF
TRBV20-1	many	.	TRBJ2-1	TGCAGTGCCCCATCCCCGAGTGAGCAGTTCTTC	CSAPSPSEQFF
TRBV2	.	.	TRBJ2-5	TGTGCCAGCAGTGTCTGGGGGCAGGAGGAGACCCAGTACTTC	CASSVWGQEETQYF
TRBV7-9	many	.	TRBJ2-1	TGTGCCAGCAGCTTAGTGTTGATAAATGAGCAGTTCTTC	CASSLVLINEQFF
TRBV24-1	many	.	TRBJ2-5	TGTGCCACCAGTGACCCCGTCGGACAAGAGACCCAGTACTTC	CATSDPVGQETQYF
TRBV12-3/TRBV12-4	many	TRBD1	TRBJ1-2	TGTGCCAGCAGGGGACAGGGGGCAGGCTATGGCTACACCTTC	CASRGQGAGYGYTF
TRBV3-1	many	.	TRBJ1-6	TGTGCCAGCAGCCAAATCAGCGGCGATTCACCCCTCCACTTT	CASSQISGDSPLHF
TRBV2	few	.	TRBJ2-5	TGTGCCAGCAGTGAGGGGCAAGAGACCCAGTACTTC	CASSEGQETQYF
TRBV5-1	many	.	TRBJ2-3	TGCGCCAGCAGGGTCCCTTGGGGCAGCACAGATACGCAGTATTTT	CASRVPWGSTDTQYF
TRBV2	few	.	TRBJ1-4	TGTGCCAGCAGTCCCACAACTAATGAAAAACTGTTTTTT	CASSPTTNEKLFF
TRBV5-6	many	TRBD2	TRBJ2-1	TGTGCCAGCAGCCAACTAGCGGGGGGGAACAATGAGCAGTTCTTC	CASSQLAGGNNEQFF
TRBV20-1	.	.	TRBJ2-7	TGCAGTGCTAGTTCCCCGGTGTCCTACGAGCAGTACTTC	CSASSPVSYEQYF